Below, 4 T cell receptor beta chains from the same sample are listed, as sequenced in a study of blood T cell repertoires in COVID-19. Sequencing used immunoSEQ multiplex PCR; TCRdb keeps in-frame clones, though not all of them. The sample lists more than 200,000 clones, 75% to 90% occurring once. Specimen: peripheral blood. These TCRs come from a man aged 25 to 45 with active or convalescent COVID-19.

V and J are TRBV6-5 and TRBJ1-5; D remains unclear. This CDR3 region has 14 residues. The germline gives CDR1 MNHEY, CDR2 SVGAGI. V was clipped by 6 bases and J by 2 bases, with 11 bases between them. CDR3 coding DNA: TGTGCCAGCAGCCCGTTCGGGGGCAATCAGCCCCAGCATTTT. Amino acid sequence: CASSPFGGNQPQHF.

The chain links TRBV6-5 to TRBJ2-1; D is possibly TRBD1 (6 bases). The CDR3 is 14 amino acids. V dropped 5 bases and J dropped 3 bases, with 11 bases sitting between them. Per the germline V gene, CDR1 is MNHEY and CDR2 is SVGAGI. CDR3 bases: TGTGCCAGCAGTACAGGACAGTTCTACAATGAGCAGTTCTTC. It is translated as CASSTGQFYNEQFF.

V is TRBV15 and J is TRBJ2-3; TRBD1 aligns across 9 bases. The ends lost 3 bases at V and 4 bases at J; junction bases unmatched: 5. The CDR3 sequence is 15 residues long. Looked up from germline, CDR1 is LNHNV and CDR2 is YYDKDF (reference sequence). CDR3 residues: CATSSNRGHADTQYF. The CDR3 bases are TGTGCCACCAGCAGCAACAGGGGGCACGCAGATACGCAGTATTTT.

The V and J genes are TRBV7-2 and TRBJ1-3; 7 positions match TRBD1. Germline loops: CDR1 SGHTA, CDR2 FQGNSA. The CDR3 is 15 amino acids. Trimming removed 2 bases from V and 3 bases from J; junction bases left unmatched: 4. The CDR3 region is CASSLSGTVGNTIYF. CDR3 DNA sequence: TGTGCCAGCAGCTTATCAGGGACAGTTGGAAACACCATATATTTT. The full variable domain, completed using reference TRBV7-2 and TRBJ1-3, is GAGVSQSPSNKVTEKGKDVELRCDPISGHTALYWYRQSLGQGLEFLIYFQGNSAPDKSGLPSDRFSAERTGGSVSTLTIQRTQQEDSAVYLCASSLSGTVGNTIYFGEGSWLTVV.